This TCR beta chain was sequenced for a study of control samples from healthy donors and cancer patients. Comments on this clone: This sample also contains other DNA sequences that code for the same CDR3.

Sequenced by immunoSEQ multiplex PCR; TCRdb stores in-frame clones only, minus some. The data show approximately 100,000 clones, approximately 90% seen once. Germline V CDR1 and CDR2: LNHDA, SQIVND (reference sequence). The CDR3 is 12 residues long. V trimming: 4 bases; J trimming: 10 bases; junction bases outside the gene matches: 4. The sequence derives from a man aged 30 to 45 in good health. The rearrangement uses TRBV19 and TRBJ2-1; TRBD1 agrees at 7 bases. The sequenced material came from blood. The DNA for the CDR3 is TGTGCCAGTAGTAAAGACAGGGACGAGCAGTTCTTC. It codes for CASSKDRDEQFF.